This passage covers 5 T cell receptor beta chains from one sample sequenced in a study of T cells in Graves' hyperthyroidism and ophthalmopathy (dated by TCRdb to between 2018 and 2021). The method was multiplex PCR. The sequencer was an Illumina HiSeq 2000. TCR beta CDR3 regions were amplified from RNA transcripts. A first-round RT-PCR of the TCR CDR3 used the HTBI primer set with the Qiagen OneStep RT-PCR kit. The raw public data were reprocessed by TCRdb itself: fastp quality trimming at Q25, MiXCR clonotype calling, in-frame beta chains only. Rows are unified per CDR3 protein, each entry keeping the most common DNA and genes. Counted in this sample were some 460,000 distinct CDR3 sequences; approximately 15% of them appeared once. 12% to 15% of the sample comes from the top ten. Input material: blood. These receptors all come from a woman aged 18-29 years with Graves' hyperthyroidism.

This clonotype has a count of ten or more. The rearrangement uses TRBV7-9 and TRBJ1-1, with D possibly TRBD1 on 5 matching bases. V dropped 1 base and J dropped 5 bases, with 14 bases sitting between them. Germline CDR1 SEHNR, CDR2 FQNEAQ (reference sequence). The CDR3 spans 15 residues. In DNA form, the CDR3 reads TGTGCCAGCAGCTTAGATCAGGGAGGTTGGACTGAAGCTTTCTTT. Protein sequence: CASSLDQGGWTEAFF.

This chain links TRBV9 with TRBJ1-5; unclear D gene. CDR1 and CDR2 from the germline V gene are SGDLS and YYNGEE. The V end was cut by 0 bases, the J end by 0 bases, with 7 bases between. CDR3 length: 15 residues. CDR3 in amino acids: CASSVAWVSNQPQHF. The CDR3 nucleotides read TGTGCCAGCAGCGTAGCTTGGGTTAGCAATCAGCCCCAGCATTTT.

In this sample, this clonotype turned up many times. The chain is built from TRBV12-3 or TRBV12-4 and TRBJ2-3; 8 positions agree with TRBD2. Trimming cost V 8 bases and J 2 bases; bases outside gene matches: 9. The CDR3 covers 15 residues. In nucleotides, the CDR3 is TGTGCCAGCGTTAATAGCGGGGAGTCCACAGATACGCAGTATTTT. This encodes CASVNSGESTDTQYF.

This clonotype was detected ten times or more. As DNA, the CDR3 is TGCAGTGCTCCTTTTTACAATGAGCAGTTCTTC. Amino acid sequence: CSAPFYNEQFF. The V call is TRBV20-1, the J call TRBJ2-1; D call uncertain. Trimming pared 5 bases from V and 4 bases from J, leaving 6 bases between. Per germline, CDR1 DFQATT and CDR2 SNEGSKA (reference sequence). CDR3 size: 11 residues.

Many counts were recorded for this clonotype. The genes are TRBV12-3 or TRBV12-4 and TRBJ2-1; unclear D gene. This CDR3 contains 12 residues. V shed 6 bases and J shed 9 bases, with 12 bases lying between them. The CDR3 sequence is CASSYVEFEQFF. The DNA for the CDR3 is TGTGCCAGCAGCTACGTTGAGTTTGAGCAGTTCTTC.